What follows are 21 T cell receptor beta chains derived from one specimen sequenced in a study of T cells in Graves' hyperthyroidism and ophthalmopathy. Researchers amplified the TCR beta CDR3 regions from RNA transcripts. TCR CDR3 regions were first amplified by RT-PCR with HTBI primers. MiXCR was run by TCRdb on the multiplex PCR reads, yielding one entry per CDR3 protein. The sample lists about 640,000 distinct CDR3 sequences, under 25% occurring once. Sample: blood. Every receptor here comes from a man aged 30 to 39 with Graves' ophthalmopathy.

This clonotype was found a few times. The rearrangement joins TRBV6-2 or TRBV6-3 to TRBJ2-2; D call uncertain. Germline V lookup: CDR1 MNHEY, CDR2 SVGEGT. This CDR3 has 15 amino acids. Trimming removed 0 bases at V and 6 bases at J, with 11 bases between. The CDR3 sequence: CASSYSKVGAGELFF. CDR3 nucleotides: TGTGCCAGCAGTTACTCGAAGGTTGGGGCCGGGGAGCTGTTTTTT.

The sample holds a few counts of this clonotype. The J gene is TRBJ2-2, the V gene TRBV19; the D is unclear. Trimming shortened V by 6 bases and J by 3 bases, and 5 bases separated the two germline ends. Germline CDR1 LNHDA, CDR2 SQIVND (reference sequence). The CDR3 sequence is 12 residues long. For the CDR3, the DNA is TGTGCCAGTAGACTCTACACCGGGGAGCTGTTTTTT. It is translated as CASRLYTGELFF.

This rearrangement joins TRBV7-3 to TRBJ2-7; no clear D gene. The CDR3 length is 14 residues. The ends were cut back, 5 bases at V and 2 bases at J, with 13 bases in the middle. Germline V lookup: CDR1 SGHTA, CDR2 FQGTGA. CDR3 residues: CASSPGPSAYEQYF. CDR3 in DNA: TGTGCCAGCAGCCCAGGACCCTCTGCCTACGAGCAGTACTTC.

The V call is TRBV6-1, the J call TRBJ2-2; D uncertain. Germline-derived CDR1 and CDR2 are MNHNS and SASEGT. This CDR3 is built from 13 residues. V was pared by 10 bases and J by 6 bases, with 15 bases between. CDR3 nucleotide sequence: TGTGCCATGGGATTTACGGCGTCCGGGGAGCTGTTTTTT. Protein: CAMGFTASGELFF.

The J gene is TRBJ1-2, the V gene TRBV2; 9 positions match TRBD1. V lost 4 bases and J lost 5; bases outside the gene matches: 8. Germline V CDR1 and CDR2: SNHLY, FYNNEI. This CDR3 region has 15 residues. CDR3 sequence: CASSGEQGAAYGYTF. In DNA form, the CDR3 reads TGTGCCAGCAGTGGAGAACAGGGGGCCGCTTATGGCTACACCTTC.

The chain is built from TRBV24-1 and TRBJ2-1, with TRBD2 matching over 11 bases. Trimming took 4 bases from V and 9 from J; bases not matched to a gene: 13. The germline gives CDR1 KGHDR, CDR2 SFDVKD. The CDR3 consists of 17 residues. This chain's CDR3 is CATSDPNSGRAGGEQFF. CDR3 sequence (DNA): TGTGCCACCAGTGACCCAAATAGCGGGAGGGCCGGCGGTGAGCAGTTCTTC.

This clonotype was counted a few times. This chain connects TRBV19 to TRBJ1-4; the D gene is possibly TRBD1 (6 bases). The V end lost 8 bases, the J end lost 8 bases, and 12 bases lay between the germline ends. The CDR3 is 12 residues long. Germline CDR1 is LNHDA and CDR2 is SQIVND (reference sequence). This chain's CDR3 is CASSHDREKLFF. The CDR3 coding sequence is TGTGCCAGTTCCCACGACAGGGAAAAACTGTTTTTT.

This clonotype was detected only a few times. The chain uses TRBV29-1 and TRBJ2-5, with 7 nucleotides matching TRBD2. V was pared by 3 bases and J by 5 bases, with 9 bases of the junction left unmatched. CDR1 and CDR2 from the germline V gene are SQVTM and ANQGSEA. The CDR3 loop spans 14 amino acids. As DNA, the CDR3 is TGCAGCGTTGAGAGTGTTTTCGGGGGGGAGACCCAGTACTTC. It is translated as CSVESVFGGETQYF.

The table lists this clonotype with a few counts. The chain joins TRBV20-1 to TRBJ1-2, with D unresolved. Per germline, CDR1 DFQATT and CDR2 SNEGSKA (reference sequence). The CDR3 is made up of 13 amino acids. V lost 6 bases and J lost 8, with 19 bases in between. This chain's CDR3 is CSATASSAGGYTF. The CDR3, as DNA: TGCAGTGCCACAGCTTCGTCAGCAGGCGGCTACACCTTC.

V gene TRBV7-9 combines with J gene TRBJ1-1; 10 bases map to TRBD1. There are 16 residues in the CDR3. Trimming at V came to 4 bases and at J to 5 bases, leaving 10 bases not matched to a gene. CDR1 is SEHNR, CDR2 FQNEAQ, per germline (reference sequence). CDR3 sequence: CASSSWDRGLRTEAFF. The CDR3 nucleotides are TGTGCCAGCAGCTCCTGGGACAGGGGTTTAAGGACTGAAGCTTTCTTT.

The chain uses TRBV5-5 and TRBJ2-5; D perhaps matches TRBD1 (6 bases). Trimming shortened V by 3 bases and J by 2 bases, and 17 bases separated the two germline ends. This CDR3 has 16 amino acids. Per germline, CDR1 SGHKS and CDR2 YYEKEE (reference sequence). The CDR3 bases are TGTGCCAGCAGCTGGTCTTCGAGGGGGTCTCAAGAGACCCAGTACTTC. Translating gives CASSWSSRGSQETQYF.

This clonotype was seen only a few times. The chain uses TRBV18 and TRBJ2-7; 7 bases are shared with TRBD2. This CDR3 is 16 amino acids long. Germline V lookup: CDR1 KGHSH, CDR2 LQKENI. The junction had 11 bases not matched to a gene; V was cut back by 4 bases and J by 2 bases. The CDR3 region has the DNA TGTGCCAGCTCACTGGGGAGGGACGTGGGCCCCTACGAGCAGTACTTC. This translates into CASSLGRDVGPYEQYF.

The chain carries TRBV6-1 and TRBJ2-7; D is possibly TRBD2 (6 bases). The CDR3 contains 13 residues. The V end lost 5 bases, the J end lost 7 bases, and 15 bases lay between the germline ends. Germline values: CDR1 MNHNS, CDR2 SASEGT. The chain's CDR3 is CASSPGLSREQYF. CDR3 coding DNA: TGTGCCAGCAGTCCGGGACTGTCTAGGGAGCAGTACTTC.

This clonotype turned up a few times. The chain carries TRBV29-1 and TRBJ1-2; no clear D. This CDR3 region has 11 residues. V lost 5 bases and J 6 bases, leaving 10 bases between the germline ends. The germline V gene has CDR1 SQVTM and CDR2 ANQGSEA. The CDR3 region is CSVTVRDGYTF. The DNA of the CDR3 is TGCAGCGTTACGGTCCGAGATGGCTACACCTTC. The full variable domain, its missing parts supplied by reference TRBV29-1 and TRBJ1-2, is SAVISQKPSRDICQRGTSLTIQCQVDSQVTMMFWYRQQPGQSLTLIATANQGSEATYESGFVIDKFPISRPNLTFSTLTVSNMSPEDSSIYLCSVTVRDGYTFGSGTRLTVV.

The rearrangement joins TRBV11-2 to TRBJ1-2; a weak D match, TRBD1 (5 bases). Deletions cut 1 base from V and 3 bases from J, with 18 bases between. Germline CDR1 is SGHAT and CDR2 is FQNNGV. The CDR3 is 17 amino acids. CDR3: CASSLGGGRGRDYGYTF. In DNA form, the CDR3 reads TGTGCCAGCAGCTTAGGTGGGGGTCGGGGCCGGGACTATGGCTACACCTTC.

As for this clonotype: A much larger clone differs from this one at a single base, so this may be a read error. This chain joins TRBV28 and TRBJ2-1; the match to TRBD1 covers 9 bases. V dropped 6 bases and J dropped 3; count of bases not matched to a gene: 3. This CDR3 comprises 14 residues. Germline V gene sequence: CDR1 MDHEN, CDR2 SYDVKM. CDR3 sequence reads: CASRDRGDYNEQFF. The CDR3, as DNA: TGTGCCAGCAGGGACAGGGGCGACTACAATGAGCAGTTCTTC. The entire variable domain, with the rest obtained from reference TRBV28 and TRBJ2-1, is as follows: DVKVTQSSRYLVKRTGEKVFLECVQDMDHENMFWYRQDPGLGLRLIYFSYDVKMKEKGDIPEGYSVSREKKERFSLILESASTNQTSMYLCASRDRGDYNEQFFGPGTRLTVL.

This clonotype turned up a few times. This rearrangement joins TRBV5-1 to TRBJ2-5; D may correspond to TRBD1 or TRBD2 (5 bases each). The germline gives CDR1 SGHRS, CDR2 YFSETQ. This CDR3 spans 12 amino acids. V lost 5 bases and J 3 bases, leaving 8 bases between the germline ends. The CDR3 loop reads CASRVGEETQYF. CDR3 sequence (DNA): TGCGCCAGCAGGGTGGGGGAAGAGACCCAGTACTTC.

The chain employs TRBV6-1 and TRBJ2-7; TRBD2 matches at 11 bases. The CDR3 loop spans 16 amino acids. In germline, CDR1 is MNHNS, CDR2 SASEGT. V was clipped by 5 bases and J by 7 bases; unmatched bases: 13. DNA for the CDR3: TGTGCCAGCAGTCCCTGGAACGGGAGACTAGCGGGAGAGCAGTACTTC. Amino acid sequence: CASSPWNGRLAGEQYF.

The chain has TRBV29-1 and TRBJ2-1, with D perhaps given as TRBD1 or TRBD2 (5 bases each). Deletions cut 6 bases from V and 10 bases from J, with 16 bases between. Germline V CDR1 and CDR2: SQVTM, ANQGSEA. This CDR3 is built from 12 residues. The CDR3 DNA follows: TGCAGCGTCTCAGGGACCTCGCAGGAGCAGTTCTTC. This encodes CSVSGTSQEQFF.

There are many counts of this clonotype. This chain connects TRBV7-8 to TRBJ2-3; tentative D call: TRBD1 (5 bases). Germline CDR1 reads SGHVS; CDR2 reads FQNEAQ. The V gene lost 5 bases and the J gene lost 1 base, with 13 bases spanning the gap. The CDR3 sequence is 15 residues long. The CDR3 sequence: CASSPQGMGTDTQYF. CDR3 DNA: TGTGCCAGCAGCCCGCAGGGAATGGGCACAGATACGCAGTATTTT. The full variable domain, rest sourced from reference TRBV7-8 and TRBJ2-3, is GAGVSQSPRYKVAKRGQDVALRCDPISGHVSLFWYQQALGQGPEFLTYFQNEAQLDKSGLPSDRFFAERPEGSVSTLKIQRTQQEDSAVYLCASSPQGMGTDTQYFGPGTRLTVL.

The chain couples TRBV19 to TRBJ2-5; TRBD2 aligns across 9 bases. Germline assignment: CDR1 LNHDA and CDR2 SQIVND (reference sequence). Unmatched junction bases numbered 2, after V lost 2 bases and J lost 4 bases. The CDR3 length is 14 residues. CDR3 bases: TGTGCCAGTAGTATAATGACTAGCGGAGAGACCCAGTACTTC. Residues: CASSIMTSGETQYF. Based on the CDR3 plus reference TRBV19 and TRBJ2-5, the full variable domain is DGGITQSPKYLFRKEGQNVTLSCEQNLNHDAMYWYRQDPGQGLRLIYYSQIVNDFQKGDIAEGYSVSREKKESFPLTVTSAQKNPTAFYLCASSIMTSGETQYFGPGTRLLVL.